The 25 T cell receptor beta chains reported below all come from one sample, sequenced in a study of shared clonotypes between healthy human individuals (dated by TCRdb to about 2020). Preparation of the library involved the immunoSEQ multiplex PCR assay. Imported from immuneACCESS, the table was reduced by TCRdb to in-frame sequences with V and J called. These copies leave out some clones; in studies compared against another copy, an unresolved V gene accounts for under half, and the cause of the remainder is not known. The table for this sample lists approximately 710,000 clones; around 90% of them were counted only once. The ten top clones hold 34% of the sample. Sequences were obtained from memory CD8+ T cells from PBMCs. The cell subset or site label for this specimen denotes: CD45RO+ cells pooled with CCR7-negative TemRA cells. These receptors all come from a man aged 18 to 29 in good health. Some clones in this sample may be carry-over from other donors' samples.

The rearrangement uses TRBV29-1 and TRBJ2-7, with D hard to call. CDR1 and CDR2 (germline): SQVTM, ANQGSEA. V was trimmed by 5 bases and J by 3 bases, leaving 11 bases between them. The length of the CDR3 is 12 residues. For the CDR3, the DNA is TGCAGCGTTTACATAGGCTACTACGAGCAGTACTTC. Amino acids: CSVYIGYYEQYF.

This clone occurred once. This chain connects TRBV19 to TRBJ2-1; a possible D gene is TRBD2 (6 bases). Trimming pared 5 bases from V and 8 bases from J, leaving 25 bases between. The CDR3 totals 17 residues. In germline, CDR1 is LNHDA, CDR2 SQIVND (reference sequence). The CDR3: CASSHGVGGALLDEQFF. CDR3 sequence (DNA): TGTGCCAGTAGTCATGGAGTCGGGGGAGCCCTTCTGGATGAGCAGTTCTTC.

This rearrangement joins TRBV15 to TRBJ1-5, with D perhaps matching TRBD1 (6 bases). Germline CDR1 and CDR2: LNHNV and YYDKDF (reference sequence). V lost 1 base and J 5 bases, leaving 12 bases between the germline ends. The CDR3 extends over 15 amino acids. The CDR3, as DNA: TGTGCCACCAGCAGAGTCTTGGAGGGGGATCAGCCCCAGCATTTT. As protein: CATSRVLEGDQPQHF.

V and J are TRBV28 and TRBJ2-7; 8 bases are a match to TRBD1. Per the germline V gene, CDR1 is MDHEN and CDR2 is SYDVKM. This CDR3 has 16 amino acids. V was clipped by 5 bases and J by 4 bases; unmatched bases: 13. The CDR3 protein is CASSPHWTGSQYEQYF. DNA for the CDR3: TGTGCCAGCAGTCCCCACTGGACAGGGTCGCAGTACGAGCAGTACTTC.

The chain employs TRBV9 and TRBJ2-7; 7 nucleotides align to TRBD1. CDR1 SGDLS and CDR2 YYNGEE come from the germline V gene. CDR3 length equals 17 residues. The V and J ends lost 3 bases and 3 bases, in that order; junction bases with no gene match: 15. Here the CDR3 DNA reads TGTGCCAGCAGCGAGTCGCGAGACAGGGTTCACAGCTACGAGCAGTACTTC. Its protein product is CASSESRDRVHSYEQYF.

This sequence joins TRBV28 and TRBJ1-5; D gene unclear. The CDR3 spans 17 residues. Germline CDR1 and CDR2: MDHEN and SYDVKM. V gave up 5 bases and J gave up 3 bases, with 20 bases separating them. The CDR3 reads CASSTAGKAGLNQPQHF. The CDR3 DNA follows: TGTGCCAGCAGTACGGCCGGGAAGGCAGGCCTCAATCAGCCCCAGCATTTT.

This chain uses TRBV28 with TRBJ2-4; tentatively, D is TRBD1 or TRBD2 (5 bases each). Trimming left V 9 bases short and J 2 bases short, with 20 bases between. CDR1 and CDR2 from the germline V gene are MDHEN and SYDVKM. This CDR3 has 16 residues. Written as DNA, the CDR3 is TGTGCCAGTCAACCTAGGGGCGAGGGAACCAAAAACATTCAGTACTTC. It specifies CASQPRGEGTKNIQYF. Looking up the rest from reference TRBV28 and TRBJ2-4 gives the full variable domain: DVKVTQSSRYLVKRTGEKVFLECVQDMDHENMFWYRQDPGLGLRLIYFSYDVKMKEKGDIPEGYSVSREKKERFSLILESASTNQTSMYLCASQPRGEGTKNIQYFGAGTRLSVL.

The chain couples TRBV13 to TRBJ1-5, with no clear D. The CDR3 contains 15 residues. CDR1 and CDR2 from the germline V gene are PRHDT and FYEKMQ (reference sequence). The V gene lost 3 bases and the J gene lost 5 bases, with 14 bases spanning the gap. CDR3 region: CASSLGPTPYQPQHF. The CDR3 nucleotides read TGTGCCAGCAGCTTGGGCCCGACTCCCTATCAGCCCCAGCATTTT.

The J gene is TRBJ1-2, the V gene TRBV6-5; 9 nucleotides agree with TRBD1. The CDR3 length is 13 residues. With 3 bases clipped from V and 6 bases from J, the junction kept 2 bases outside the gene matches. The germline CDR1 and CDR2 sequences are MNHEY and SVGAGI. CDR3 protein: CASSYGTGNGYTF. The CDR3 coding sequence is TGTGCCAGCAGTTATGGGACAGGGAATGGCTACACCTTC.

This sequence joins TRBV4-1 and TRBJ1-2; maybe TRBD1 (5 bases). From germline, CDR1 is MGHRA and CDR2 YSYEKL. V lost 2 bases to trimming and J lost 4 bases, with 11 bases between them. The CDR3 extends over 14 amino acids. For the CDR3, the DNA is TGCGCCAGCAGCCAACAGGGTACGGGCTATGGCTACACCTTC. Its protein product is CASSQQGTGYGYTF.

The rearrangement joins TRBV5-4 to TRBJ1-2, with a possible D match to TRBD1 (6 bases). The germline V gene encodes CDR1 SGHNT and CDR2 YYREEE (reference sequence). Trimming took 5 bases from V and 4 from J, leaving 15 bases between them. The CDR3 extends over 14 amino acids. The CDR3 protein is CASRLTGHRYGYTF. In nucleotides, the CDR3 is TGTGCCAGCAGGCTGACAGGACATCGCTATGGCTACACCTTC.

The chain recombines TRBV29-1 with TRBJ2-3; 10 bases agree with TRBD2. With V trimmed by 7 bases and J by 7 bases, 23 bases remained unmatched. From germline, CDR1 is SQVTM and CDR2 ANQGSEA. The CDR3 length is 18 residues. CDR3 sequence reads: CSAALSPGTSVSYYTQYF. CDR3 in DNA: TGCAGCGCCGCTCTTTCCCCGGGGACTAGCGTTTCCTATTATACGCAGTATTTT.

The rearrangement joins TRBV6-5 to TRBJ1-2; D not certain. The CDR3 spans 13 residues. The germline V and J ends were trimmed by 2 bases and 4 bases, with 8 bases remaining between them. Germline-derived CDR1 and CDR2 are MNHEY and SVGAGI. CDR3 protein: CASSYHLVYGYTF. In nucleotides, the CDR3 is TGTGCCAGCAGTTACCATTTGGTCTATGGCTACACCTTC.

DNA for the CDR3: TGTGCCAGCAGCCCAGGAGGGGCAGCGTACAATGAGCAGTTCTTC. The encoded protein is CASSPGGAAYNEQFF. This chain uses TRBV11-2 with TRBJ2-1; TRBD2 is a possible D gene (6 bases). CDR1 and CDR2 (germline): SGHAT, FQNNGV. V lost 5 bases to trimming and J lost 4 bases, with 15 bases between them. The CDR3 loop spans 15 amino acids.

The V call is TRBV27, the J call TRBJ2-2; D possibly corresponds to TRBD1 (6 bases). In germline, CDR1 is MNHEY, CDR2 SMNVEV (reference sequence). This CDR3 region has 13 residues. The V end was cut by 8 bases, the J end by 0 bases, with 7 bases between. The CDR3 DNA reads TGTGCCAGCGGGACACCGAACACCGGGGAGCTGTTTTTT. Protein sequence: CASGTPNTGELFF.

This clone was seen once. This chain links TRBV11-2 with TRBJ2-7; the D call may be TRBD1 or TRBD2 (5 bases each). V shed 1 base and J shed 6 bases, with 16 bases lying between them. This CDR3 contains 15 residues. Germline CDR1 and CDR2: SGHAT and FQNNGV. This CDR3 reads CASSLVTVGTIEQYF. The CDR3 coding sequence is TGTGCCAGCAGCTTAGTTACAGTCGGGACGATCGAGCAGTACTTC.

About this clone: Other nucleotide sequences from this sample produce the same CDR3. The V and J genes are TRBV27 and TRBJ1-5; D not certain. The V and J ends lost 2 bases and 4 bases respectively, with 9 bases between them. Per germline, CDR1 MNHEY and CDR2 SMNVEV (reference sequence). The length of the CDR3 is 14 residues. The CDR3 protein is CASSLGGPNQPQHF. In nucleotides, the CDR3 is TGTGCCAGCAGTTTAGGAGGGCCGAATCAGCCCCAGCATTTT.

This clone was counted once. The gene calls are TRBV4-1 and TRBJ2-5, with TRBD2 matching over 13 bases. The CDR3 is 20 amino acids. CDR1 is MGHRA and CDR2 is YSYEKL in the germline V gene. J gave up 0 bases and V 0 bases, and 10 bases lay outside the gene matches. The CDR3 protein is CASSQDRTSGSENHQETQYF. The CDR3 nucleotides are TGCGCCAGCAGCCAAGATCGGACTAGCGGGAGCGAAAATCACCAAGAGACCCAGTACTTC.

In DNA, the CDR3 is TGTGCCAGCTGGACCGGGACAGGGAGGGGTGAGCAGTTCTTC. As protein: CASWTGTGRGEQFF. The J gene is TRBJ2-1, the V gene TRBV18, with 9 bases identical to TRBD1. CDR1 is KGHSH and CDR2 is LQKENI in the germline V gene. V gave up 7 bases and J gave up 9 bases; unmatched junction bases: 10. This CDR3 has 14 amino acids.

CDR3 DNA sequence: TGCAGCGTTGCGGTAATAGTCGGGTTCACCGGGGAGCTGTTTTTT. Amino acid sequence: CSVAVIVGFTGELFF. This chain uses TRBV29-1 with TRBJ2-2; D gene uncertain. Trimming shortened V by 4 bases and J by 4 bases, and 16 bases separated the two germline ends. Germline assignment: CDR1 SQVTM and CDR2 ANQGSEA. CDR3 size: 15 residues.

With respect to this clone: Within the sample, other DNA sequences also encode this same CDR3. The rearrangement links TRBV6-6 to TRBJ2-1; D not certain. V dropped 0 bases and J dropped 6 bases, with 3 bases sitting between them. Looked up from germline, CDR1 is MNHNY and CDR2 is SVGAGI (reference sequence). CDR3 size: 12 residues. The CDR3 spells CASSYSGNEQFF. The CDR3 DNA is TGTGCCAGCAGTTACTCTGGCAATGAGCAGTTCTTC.

The chain combines TRBV28 with TRBJ1-4, with D uncertain. This CDR3 spans 16 amino acids. V was shortened by 5 bases and J by 3 bases, with 16 bases between the two germline ends. CDR1 is MDHEN and CDR2 is SYDVKM in the germline V gene. The CDR3 here is CASSQDLLAANEKLFF. CDR3 DNA sequence: TGTGCCAGCAGTCAAGATCTCCTGGCAGCTAATGAAAAACTGTTTTTT.

This chain uses TRBV5-1 with TRBJ1-1; 7 positions match TRBD1. Looked up from germline, CDR1 is SGHRS and CDR2 is YFSETQ. V was pared by 4 bases and J by 0 bases, with 18 bases of the junction left unmatched. This CDR3 contains 19 residues. This CDR3 reads CASSPSPPLWDSLNTEAFF. The CDR3 nucleotides read TGCGCCAGCAGCCCAAGCCCGCCCCTGTGGGACAGCTTGAACACTGAAGCTTTCTTT.

The V and J genes are TRBV19 and TRBJ1-3; possibly TRBD1 for D (6 bases). The V gene's germline CDR1 is LNHDA and CDR2 SQIVND (reference sequence). This CDR3 has 18 residues. Trimming left V 3 bases short and J 1 base short, with 19 bases between. CDR3 residues: CASSIRFGAGDSGNTIYF. CDR3 DNA sequence: TGTGCCAGTAGTATTCGCTTCGGGGCAGGGGATTCTGGAAACACCATATATTTT. The whole variable domain, filled in from reference TRBV19 and TRBJ1-3, reads DGGITQSPKYLFRKEGQNVTLSCEQNLNHDAMYWYRQDPGQGLRLIYYSQIVNDFQKGDIAEGYSVSREKKESFPLTVTSAQKNPTAFYLCASSIRFGAGDSGNTIYFGEGSWLTVV.

This clone was detected only once. This sequence joins TRBV6-1 and TRBJ1-1; the match to TRBD1 covers 7 bases. The CDR3 runs to 13 residues. Per germline, CDR1 MNHNS and CDR2 SASEGT. V was clipped by 6 bases and J by 5 bases; unmatched bases: 6. This chain's CDR3 is CASSPDRVTEAFF. DNA for the CDR3: TGTGCCAGCAGCCCTGACAGGGTGACTGAAGCTTTCTTT.